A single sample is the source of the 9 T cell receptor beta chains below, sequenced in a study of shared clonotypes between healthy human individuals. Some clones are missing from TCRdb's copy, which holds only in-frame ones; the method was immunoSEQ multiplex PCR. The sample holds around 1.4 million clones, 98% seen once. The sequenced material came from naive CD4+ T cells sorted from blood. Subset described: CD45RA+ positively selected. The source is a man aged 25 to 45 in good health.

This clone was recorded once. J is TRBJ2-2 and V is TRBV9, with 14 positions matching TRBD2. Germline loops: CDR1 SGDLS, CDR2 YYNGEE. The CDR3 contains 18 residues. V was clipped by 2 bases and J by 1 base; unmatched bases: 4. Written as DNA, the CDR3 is TGTGCCAGCAGCGTTACCGGGACTAGCGGGAGGAACACCGGGGAGCTGTTTTTT. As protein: CASSVTGTSGRNTGELFF.

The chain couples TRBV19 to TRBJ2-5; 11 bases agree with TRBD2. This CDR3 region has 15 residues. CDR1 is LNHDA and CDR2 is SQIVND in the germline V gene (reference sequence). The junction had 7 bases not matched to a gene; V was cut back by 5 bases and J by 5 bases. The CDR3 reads CASSLTSGRGETQYF. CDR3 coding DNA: TGTGCCAGTAGTTTAACTAGCGGGAGAGGTGAGACCCAGTACTTC.

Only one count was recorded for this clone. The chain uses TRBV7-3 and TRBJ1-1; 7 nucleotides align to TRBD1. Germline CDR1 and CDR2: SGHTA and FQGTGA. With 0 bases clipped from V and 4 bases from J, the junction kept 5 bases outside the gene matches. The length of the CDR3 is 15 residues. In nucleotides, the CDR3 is TGTGCCAGCAGCTTAACGACAGGGCCGAGCACTGAAGCTTTCTTT. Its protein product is CASSLTTGPSTEAFF. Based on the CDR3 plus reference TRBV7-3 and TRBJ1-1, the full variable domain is GAGVSQTPSNKVTEKGKYVELRCDPISGHTALYWYRQSLGQGPEFLIYFQGTGAADDSGLPNDRFFAVRPEGSVSTLKIQRTERGDSAVYLCASSLTTGPSTEAFFGQGTRLTVV.

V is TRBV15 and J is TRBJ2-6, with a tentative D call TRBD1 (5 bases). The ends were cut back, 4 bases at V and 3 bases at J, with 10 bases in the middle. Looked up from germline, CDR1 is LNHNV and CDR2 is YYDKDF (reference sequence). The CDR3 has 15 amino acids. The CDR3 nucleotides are TGTGCCACCAGCACAGGGTCCCGTGGGGCCAACGTCCTGACTTTC. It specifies CATSTGSRGANVLTF.

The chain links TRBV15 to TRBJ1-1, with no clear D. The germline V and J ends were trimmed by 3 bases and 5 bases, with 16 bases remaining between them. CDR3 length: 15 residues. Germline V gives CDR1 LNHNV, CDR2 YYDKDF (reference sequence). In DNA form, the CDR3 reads TGTGCCACCAGCAGGGGTGACATCCTGTTTACTGAAGCTTTCTTT. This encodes CATSRGDILFTEAFF.

This chain's CDR3 is CASSLAHLGNTEAFF. The CDR3 DNA is TGTGCCAGCAGCTTGGCCCACCTCGGGAACACTGAAGCTTTCTTT. The V call is TRBV5-6, the J call TRBJ1-1, with D unclear. CDR1 and CDR2 from the germline V gene are SGHDT and YYEEEE. The CDR3 covers 15 residues. Trimming cost V 0 bases and J 1 base, with 10 bases left between them.

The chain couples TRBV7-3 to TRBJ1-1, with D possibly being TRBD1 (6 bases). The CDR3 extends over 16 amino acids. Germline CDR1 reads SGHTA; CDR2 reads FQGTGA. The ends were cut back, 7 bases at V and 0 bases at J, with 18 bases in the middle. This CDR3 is CASNLNRVAMNTEAFF. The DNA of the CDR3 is TGTGCCAGCAACCTTAACAGGGTTGCCATGAACACTGAAGCTTTCTTT.

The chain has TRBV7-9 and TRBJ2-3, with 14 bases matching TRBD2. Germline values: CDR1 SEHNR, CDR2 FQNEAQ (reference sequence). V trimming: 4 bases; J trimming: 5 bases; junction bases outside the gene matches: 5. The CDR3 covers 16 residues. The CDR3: CASSSSGTSGRDTQYF. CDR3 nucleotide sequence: TGTGCCAGCAGCTCCTCCGGGACTAGCGGGAGAGATACGCAGTATTTT.

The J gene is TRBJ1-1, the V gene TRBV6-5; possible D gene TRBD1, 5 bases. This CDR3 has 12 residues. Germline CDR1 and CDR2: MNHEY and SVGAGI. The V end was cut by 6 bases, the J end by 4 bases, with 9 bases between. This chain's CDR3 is CASSRRGTEAFF. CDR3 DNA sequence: TGTGCCAGCAGCAGAAGGGGCACTGAAGCTTTCTTT.